A single sample gave rise to the 30 T cell receptor beta chains below, sequenced in a study of shared clonotypes between healthy human individuals. TCRdb's table, derived via immunoSEQ multiplex PCR, lists solely in-frame clones and lacks some. Of about 960,000 clones in the sample, around 80% were seen once. The source material was memory CD4+ T cells sorted from blood. Subset meaning: CD45RA-negative fraction. The receptors stem from a man aged 18-30 years in good health.

The rearrangement links TRBV11-3 to TRBJ2-3; the match to TRBD2 covers 7 bases. Germline V gives CDR1 SGHNT, CDR2 YENEEA. This CDR3 comprises 16 residues. Losses at the gene ends were 5 bases for V and 3 bases for J; bases not matched to a gene: 11. CDR3 DNA sequence: TGTGCCAGCAGCGGTGGAAGTGGCGGGAGAACAGATACGCAGTATTTT. This gives the protein CASSGGSGGRTDTQYF. Based on the CDR3 plus reference TRBV11-3 and TRBJ2-3, the full variable domain is EAGVVQSPRYKIIEKKQPVAFWCNPISGHNTLYWYLQNLGQGPELLIRYENEEAVDDSQLPKDRFSAERLKGVDSTLKIQPAELGDSAVYLCASSGGSGGRTDTQYFGPGTRLTVL.

CDR3 DNA: TGTGCCAGCAGCTTAGCCAGGGCGACTGAAGCTTTCTTT. It yields the protein CASSLARATEAFF. The chain recombines TRBV7-2 with TRBJ1-1, with a tentative D call TRBD1 (5 bases). The CDR3 spans 13 residues. Trimming left V 0 bases short and J 5 bases short, with 7 bases between. CDR1 and CDR2 (germline): SGHTA, FQGNSA.

The rearrangement links TRBV6-5 to TRBJ1-6; D is possibly TRBD1 (6 bases). The CDR3 is 13 amino acids. Trimming shortened V by 6 bases and J by 14 bases, and 17 bases separated the two germline ends. Germline V gene sequence: CDR1 MNHEY, CDR2 SVGAGI. CDR3 nucleotide sequence: TGTGCCAGCAGAACAGGGATAATTCAAACCCTCCACTTT. Its protein is CASRTGIIQTLHF.

As for this clone: Given a much more abundant clone one base away, this may be a read error. In the same sample, other DNA sequences code for this CDR3. The V call is TRBV6-1, the J call TRBJ2-7; 8 bases align to TRBD1. V shed 7 bases and J 3 bases; nucleotides not matched to a gene: 2. The length of the CDR3 is 12 residues. Germline values: CDR1 MNHNS, CDR2 SASEGT. CDR3 amino acids: CASTGQGYEQYF. DNA of the CDR3: TGTGCCAGCACAGGACAGGGCTACGAGCAGTACTTC.

J is TRBJ2-4 and V is TRBV11-1, with a weak D call TRBD1 (6 bases). V was pared by 4 bases and J by 7 bases, with 20 bases between. CDR1 and CDR2 from the germline V gene are SGHAT and FQDESV (reference sequence). There are 16 residues in the CDR3. The CDR3 nucleotides are TGTGCCAGCAGCTCGATGATGACAGCGACAGGTAACATTCAGTACTTC. Translating gives CASSSMMTATGNIQYF.

This chain joins TRBV30 and TRBJ2-3; TRBD1 or TRBD2 may be the D gene (5 bases each). The CDR3 has 12 residues. Germline-derived CDR1 and CDR2 are GTSNPN and SVGIG (reference sequence). V lost 4 bases and J lost 4, with 9 bases in between. CDR3 nucleotides: TGTGCCTGGAACGGGGCCGCAGATACGCAGTATTTT. Its translation is CAWNGAADTQYF.

This rearrangement joins TRBV4-3 to TRBJ2-3; D possibly corresponds to TRBD2 (5 bases). The CDR3 is 16 amino acids. The germline V gene has CDR1 LGHNA and CDR2 YSLEER. V dropped 0 bases and J dropped 3 bases, with 13 bases sitting between them. The CDR3 protein is CASSQDLGGQTDTQYF. For the CDR3, the DNA is TGCGCCAGCAGCCAAGATCTGGGCGGGCAGACAGATACGCAGTATTTT.

This clone was picked up one time. This chain connects TRBV15 to TRBJ1-5; 10 bases agree with TRBD1. The V gene end was trimmed by 0 bases and the J gene end by 7 bases; junction bases not matched to a gene: 3. Germline CDR1 LNHNV, CDR2 YYDKDF (reference sequence). The CDR3 is made up of 15 amino acids. CDR3 coding DNA: TGTGCCACCAGCAGAGATAGGGGACAGGGGCAGCCCCAGCATTTT. Encoded protein: CATSRDRGQGQPQHF.

This clone has a handful of counts. In the same sample, other DNA sequences code for this CDR3. V gene TRBV18 combines with J gene TRBJ2-2; D not certain. The CDR3 length is 13 residues. V was cut by 3 bases and J by 1 base, with 3 bases left in between. Germline assignment: CDR1 KGHSH and CDR2 LQKENI. The CDR3 is CASSPQNTGELFF. CDR3 nucleotides: TGTGCCAGCTCACCTCAGAACACCGGGGAGCTGTTTTTT.

The V call is TRBV19, the J call TRBJ1-1; no definite D call. Germline values: CDR1 LNHDA, CDR2 SQIVND (reference sequence). The V end lost 7 bases, the J end lost 2 bases, and 20 bases lay between the germline ends. The CDR3 sequence is 16 residues long. In nucleotides, the CDR3 is TGTGCCAGTACCTTGAAACCGGACGGGTCAAACACTGAAGCTTTCTTT. This gives the protein CASTLKPDGSNTEAFF.

There are many counts of this clone. The chain uses TRBV10-3 and TRBJ1-2, with D hard to call. Trimming stripped 3 bases from V and 4 bases from J, with 9 bases between. Germline V CDR1 and CDR2: ENHRY, SYGVKD. This CDR3 is 13 amino acids long. The CDR3 spells CAISEDARYGYTF. CDR3 bases: TGTGCCATCAGTGAAGACGCACGCTATGGCTACACCTTC.

This clone came up a few times. The chain is built from TRBV9 and TRBJ2-3; D assignment may be TRBD1 or TRBD2 (5 bases each). The length of the CDR3 is 15 residues. V gave up 4 bases and J gave up 5 bases, with 17 bases separating them. Looked up from germline, CDR1 is SGDLS and CDR2 is YYNGEE. The CDR3 protein is CASSRGPAVGDTQYF. CDR3 DNA sequence: TGTGCCAGCAGCCGGGGCCCGGCGGTCGGAGATACGCAGTATTTT.

The V gene is TRBV6-5, the J gene TRBJ1-5, with D unclear. Germline V gene sequence: CDR1 MNHEY, CDR2 SVGAGI. The ends were cut back, 6 bases at V and 4 bases at J, with 7 bases in the middle. The length of the CDR3 is 12 residues. CDR3 sequence: CASSNPNQPQHF. CDR3 nucleotide sequence: TGTGCCAGCAGCAACCCAAATCAGCCCCAGCATTTT.

The V gene is TRBV9, the J gene TRBJ2-5, with a tentative D call TRBD1 (6 bases). Germline loops: CDR1 SGDLS, CDR2 YYNGEE. The CDR3 runs 15 residues. The V gene lost 4 bases and the J gene lost 5 bases, with 18 bases spanning the gap. The CDR3 reads CASSNGQFQYETQYF. The CDR3 bases are TGTGCCAGCAGCAATGGACAGTTTCAGTACGAGACCCAGTACTTC.

The rearrangement joins TRBV11-2 to TRBJ2-7; no firm D call. The CDR3 has 12 amino acids. In germline, CDR1 is SGHAT, CDR2 FQNNGV. Trimming cost V 5 bases and J 2 bases, with 7 bases left between them. CDR3 bases: TGTGCCAGCAGCACCATGGCCTACGAGCAGTACTTC. Its translation is CASSTMAYEQYF.

The DNA of the CDR3 is TGTGCCATCAGTGAGTCCACCCCAGGGCGGGGGGACTACGAGCAGTACTTC. This sequence encodes CAISESTPGRGDYEQYF. The rearrangement joins TRBV10-3 to TRBJ2-7, with TRBD2 matching 8 bases. The CDR3 runs 17 residues. The V and J ends lost 0 bases and 3 bases, in that order; junction bases with no gene match: 10. The germline gives CDR1 ENHRY, CDR2 SYGVKD.

The genes are TRBV5-1 and TRBJ2-7, with 8 positions matching TRBD1. Per germline, CDR1 SGHRS and CDR2 YFSETQ. The junction had 17 bases not matched to a gene; V was cut back by 0 bases and J by 0 bases. The CDR3 covers 20 residues. CDR3 amino acids: CASSLVGRGRLADSSYEQYF. The CDR3 bases are TGCGCCAGCAGCTTGGTGGGCAGGGGGCGATTAGCGGACAGCTCCTACGAGCAGTACTTC.

In this sample, this clone turned up once. The genes are TRBV6-1 and TRBJ1-6; D unclear. This CDR3 has 14 amino acids. Trimming removed 8 bases at V and 7 bases at J, with 15 bases between. The V gene's germline CDR1 is MNHNS and CDR2 SASEGT. Here the CDR3 DNA reads TGTGCCAGCCTCCGGGAGCCCTTAAATTCACCCCTCCACTTT. The encoded protein is CASLREPLNSPLHF.

The CDR3 sequence is CASSLFENTEAFF. The CDR3 region has the DNA TGTGCCAGCAGCTTATTCGAGAACACTGAAGCTTTCTTT. The chain employs TRBV7-9 and TRBJ1-1; D is undetermined. This CDR3 is built from 13 residues. V shed 2 bases and J shed 1 base, with 5 bases lying between them. Germline loops: CDR1 SEHNR, CDR2 FQNEAQ (reference sequence).

The chain employs TRBV5-5 and TRBJ1-1, with 7 nucleotides matching TRBD1. The junction had 8 bases not matched to a gene; V was cut back by 5 bases and J by 4 bases. Germline V gene data show CDR1 as SGHKS and CDR2 as YYEKEE (reference sequence). This CDR3 comprises 14 residues. This CDR3 is CASSFGQASTEAFF. In DNA form, the CDR3 reads TGTGCCAGCAGTTTCGGACAGGCAAGCACTGAAGCTTTCTTT.

The chain couples TRBV21-1 to TRBJ2-2; the table's D call of TRBD1 was not tested on the DNA. TRBV21-1 is a pseudogene. The CDR3 consists of 16 residues. As DNA, the CDR3 is TGTGCCAGCAGTCTAAGCTCCGGGACAGGGGCAGGGGAGCTGTTTTTT. This sequence encodes CASSLSSGTGAGELFF.

V is TRBV10-3 and J is TRBJ1-2; D is possibly TRBD1 (6 bases). V was clipped by 5 bases and J by 3 bases, with 13 bases between them. The CDR3 covers 14 residues. Germline V gene lookup returns CDR1 ENHRY and CDR2 SYGVKD. DNA of the CDR3: TGTGCCATCAGTCCAGGGGTAGGCGACTATGGCTACACCTTC. Translated: CAISPGVGDYGYTF.

The chain is built from TRBV21-1 and TRBJ2-5. TRBV21-1 is labeled a pseudogene. The CDR3 is 14 amino acids. CDR3 region: CASSKTPEKETQYF. In DNA form, the CDR3 reads TGTGCCAGCAGCAAGACGCCGGAAAAAGAGACCCAGTACTTC.

The rearrangement joins TRBV7-2 to TRBJ1-5, with D unclear. The CDR3 covers 13 residues. Germline V gene data show CDR1 as SGHTA and CDR2 as FQGNSA. V was clipped by 1 base and J by 9 bases, with 10 bases between them. The CDR3 protein is CASSLGGAMPQHF. In DNA, the CDR3 is TGTGCCAGCAGCTTAGGCGGAGCGATGCCCCAGCATTTT.

The sample holds one count of this clone. The junction shows a germline mismatch at one end, possibly a read error. The CDR3 is CASSLVRAGSKEKLFF. As DNA, the CDR3 is TGTGCCAGCAGCTTAGTCAGGGCAGGATCTAAGGAAAAACTGTTTTTT. This sequence joins TRBV7-9 and TRBJ1-4; possible D gene TRBD1, 5 bases. Germline CDR1 is SEHNR and CDR2 is FQNEAQ (reference sequence). The CDR3 is 16 amino acids.

The V and J genes are TRBV18 and TRBJ2-1; a possible D gene is TRBD2 (7 bases). The CDR3 consists of 15 residues. From germline, CDR1 is KGHSH and CDR2 LQKENI. With 5 bases removed from V and 4 bases from J, the gap between germline ends came to 15 bases. CDR3: CASSSTGGRYNEQFF. For the CDR3, the DNA is TGTGCCAGCTCATCTACGGGGGGCCGGTACAATGAGCAGTTCTTC.

The chain uses TRBV2 and TRBJ2-3; tentatively, D is TRBD2 (7 bases). The CDR3 totals 15 residues. Germline CDR1 SNHLY, CDR2 FYNNEI. V lost 8 bases and J lost 6, with 21 bases in between. CDR3: CASGLRGRGSDTQYF. The DNA of the CDR3 is TGTGCCAGCGGCCTCCGAGGGAGGGGGTCGGATACGCAGTATTTT.

V is TRBV11-3 and J is TRBJ2-4; a possible D gene is TRBD1 (6 bases). Germline CDR1 reads SGHNT; CDR2 reads YENEEA. V was trimmed by 5 bases and J by 4 bases, leaving 15 bases between them. The CDR3 spans 15 residues. The CDR3 sequence is CASSLGAGEKNIQYF. DNA of the CDR3: TGTGCCAGCAGCCTAGGGGCAGGGGAAAAAAACATTCAGTACTTC.

The rearrangement joins TRBV19 to TRBJ1-1; D call uncertain. From germline, CDR1 is LNHDA and CDR2 SQIVND (reference sequence). The CDR3 extends over 15 amino acids. V lost 2 bases to trimming and J lost 0 bases, with 10 bases between them. CDR3 amino acids: CASSINGRLNTEAFF. The CDR3 DNA is TGTGCCAGTAGTATAAATGGCAGACTGAACACTGAAGCTTTCTTT.

The chain joins TRBV28 to TRBJ2-5; TRBD1 matches at 8 bases. V gave up 7 bases and J gave up 5 bases; unmatched junction bases: 9. This CDR3 is built from 14 residues. CDR1 and CDR2 (germline): MDHEN, SYDVKM. The CDR3 reads CASIKSGGRETQYF. DNA of the CDR3: TGTGCCAGCATCAAATCAGGGGGCAGGGAGACCCAGTACTTC.